This is a list of T cell receptor beta chains from one sample in a study of T-cell memory formation after mild COVID-19. TCRdb reanalysed the 5' RACE reads using MiXCR and keeps one entry per CDR3 protein. In the table there are approximately 190,000 distinct CDR3 sequences, 15% to 20% of which are singletons. The source material was PBMCs or a T cell subset sorted from them (not recorded which). The receptor set was obtained from an adult woman who had mild COVID-19 (a few samples of this study predate the infection). Cell type and time point are not known. CDR3s include the opening cysteine and the closing phenylalanine or tryptophan. D genes are given only for firm matches. Rows give clone size only sometimes, using once, few, many, or a class for an expanded clone.

clone size: few; D gene: .; J gene: TRBJ2-7; V gene: TRBV2; CDR3 protein: CASSNRGLVSHEQYF; CDR3 DNA: TGTGCCAGCAGTAACAGGGGACTAGTCTCCCACGAGCAGTACTTC
clone size: many; D gene: .; J gene: TRBJ1-2; V gene: TRBV7-9; CDR3 protein: CASSSWTDLYGYTF; CDR3 DNA: TGTGCCAGCAGCTCTTGGACAGACCTCTATGGCTACACCTTC
clone size: .; D gene: TRBD1; J gene: TRBJ1-1; V gene: TRBV29-1; CDR3 protein: CSAGQGAGSEAFF; CDR3 DNA: TGCAGCGCGGGACAGGGGGCAGGCAGTGAAGCTTTCTTT
clone size: few; D gene: TRBD1; J gene: TRBJ2-7; V gene: TRBV29-1; CDR3 protein: CSGNTGTGGNEQYF; CDR3 DNA: TGCAGCGGGAATACCGGGACAGGGGGCAACGAGCAGTACTTC
clone size: few; D gene: TRBD1; J gene: TRBJ1-1; V gene: TRBV6-5; CDR3 protein: CASSIRDRVPEAFF; CDR3 DNA: TGTGCCAGCAGCATCCGGGACAGGGTCCCTGAAGCTTTCTTT
clone size: few; D gene: TRBD1; J gene: TRBJ1-6; V gene: TRBV5-5; CDR3 protein: CASSLQGAPLHF; CDR3 DNA: TGTGCCAGCAGCTTGCAGGGGGCACCCCTCCACTTT
clone size: many; D gene: .; J gene: TRBJ2-1; V gene: TRBV5-6; CDR3 protein: CASSLVGDEQFF; CDR3 DNA: TGTGCCAGCAGCTTGGTAGGGGATGAGCAGTTCTTC
clone size: few; D gene: .; J gene: TRBJ2-3; V gene: TRBV6-2/TRBV6-3; CDR3 protein: CASSTPDTQYF; CDR3 DNA: TGTGCCAGCAGTACTCCGGATACGCAGTATTTT
clone size: once; D gene: .; J gene: TRBJ2-5; V gene: TRBV5-1; CDR3 protein: CASSRGGEETQYF; CDR3 DNA: TGCGCCAGCAGCCGAGGTGGGGAAGAGACCCAGTACTTC
clone size: many; D gene: TRBD2; J gene: TRBJ2-1; V gene: TRBV12-3/TRBV12-4; CDR3 protein: CASSRSGNEQFF; CDR3 DNA: TGTGCCAGCAGCCGTAGCGGGAATGAGCAGTTCTTC
clone size: few; D gene: .; J gene: TRBJ1-6; V gene: TRBV25-1; CDR3 protein: CATQDGGESRSPLHF; CDR3 DNA: TGTGCCACCCAGGACGGAGGGGAGAGCCGCTCACCCCTCCACTTT
clone size: .; D gene: .; J gene: TRBJ2-1; V gene: TRBV19; CDR3 protein: CASSRGNGPNEQFF; CDR3 DNA: TGTGCCAGTAGTAGAGGCAATGGGCCCAATGAGCAGTTCTTC
clone size: few; D gene: .; J gene: TRBJ1-4; V gene: TRBV28; CDR3 protein: CASSSNEKLFF; CDR3 DNA: TGTGCCAGCAGTTCCAATGAAAAACTGTTTTTT
clone size: few; D gene: .; J gene: TRBJ2-5; V gene: TRBV10-3; CDR3 protein: CAISEIAWETQYF; CDR3 DNA: TGTGCCATCAGTGAGATCGCGTGGGAGACCCAGTACTTC
clone size: .; D gene: .; J gene: TRBJ2-7; V gene: TRBV12-3/TRBV12-4; CDR3 protein: CASSSTVSSYEQYF; CDR3 DNA: TGTGCCAGCAGTTCGACAGTCAGCTCCTACGAGCAGTACTTC
clone size: many; D gene: TRBD2; J gene: TRBJ2-3; V gene: TRBV12-3/TRBV12-4; CDR3 protein: CASSRPLLGLAGTDTQYF; CDR3 DNA: TGTGCCAGCAGCCGCCCTTTACTGGGACTAGCGGGCACAGATACGCAGTATTTT
clone size: few; D gene: TRBD2; J gene: TRBJ2-7; V gene: TRBV7-9; CDR3 protein: CASSLTSEDEQYF; CDR3 DNA: TGTGCCAGCAGCCTCACTAGCGAGGACGAGCAGTACTTC
clone size: few; D gene: TRBD2; J gene: TRBJ2-1; V gene: TRBV7-9; CDR3 protein: CASSQAGTSVNEQFF; CDR3 DNA: TGTGCCAGCAGCCAAGCTGGGACTAGCGTGAATGAGCAGTTCTTC
clone size: .; D gene: .; J gene: TRBJ1-5; V gene: TRBV20-1; CDR3 protein: CSARDLGIYLNQPQHF; CDR3 DNA: TGCAGTGCTAGAGATCTGGGCATTTATCTTAATCAGCCCCAGCATTTT
clone size: many; D gene: .; J gene: TRBJ1-1; V gene: TRBV7-9; CDR3 protein: CASSLGGSDNTEAFF; CDR3 DNA: TGTGCCAGCAGCTTAGGAGGGAGCGATAACACTGAAGCTTTCTTT